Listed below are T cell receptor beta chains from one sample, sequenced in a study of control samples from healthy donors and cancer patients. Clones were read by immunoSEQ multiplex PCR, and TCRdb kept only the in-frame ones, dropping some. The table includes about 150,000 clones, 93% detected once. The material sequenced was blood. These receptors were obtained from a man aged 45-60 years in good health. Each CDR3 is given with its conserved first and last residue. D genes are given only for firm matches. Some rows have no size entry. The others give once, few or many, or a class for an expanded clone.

CASSLGVRTEAFF TGTGCCAGCAGCTTAGGTGTTCGGACTGAAGCTTTCTTT . TRBV7-9 . TRBJ1-1
CALSRGGNSPLHF TGTGCCTTGAGCAGGGGGGGGAATTCACCCCTCCACTTT . TRBV30 TRBD1 TRBJ1-6
CASSIGRATEAFF TGTGCCAGTAGTATCGGCAGGGCCACTGAAGCTTTCTTT . TRBV19 . TRBJ1-1
CASSQGTSGKVELFF TGTGCCAGCAGCCAAGGTACTAGCGGGAAGGTGGAGCTGTTTTTT once TRBV4-2 TRBD2 TRBJ2-2
CASTSGRNYGYTF TGTGCCAGTACCTCAGGCCGCAACTATGGCTACACCTTC . TRBV19 . TRBJ1-2
CATSDPLWVAGGKNTGELFF TGTGCCACCAGTGATCCTCTTTGGGTAGCTGGGGGAAAGAACACCGGGGAGCTGTTTTTT once TRBV24-1 . TRBJ2-2
CASSVLGVGGELFF TGTGCCAGCAGCGTACTAGGGGTAGGCGGGGAGCTGTTTTTT once TRBV9 . TRBJ2-2
CASSLAGGDEQYF TGTGCCAGCAGCTTGGCCGGTGGGGACGAGCAGTACTTC . TRBV5-4 . TRBJ2-7
CASSYSGAPYEQYF TGTGCCAGCAGTTACTCGGGCGCCCCCTACGAGCAGTACTTC . TRBV6-5 . TRBJ2-7
CASSSEKFSTDTQYF TGTGCCAGCAGCTCCGAGAAGTTTAGCACAGATACGCAGTATTTT . TRBV28 . TRBJ2-3
CASSKEGPNSQETQYF TGTGCCAGCAGCAAAGAAGGTCCTAACTCTCAAGAGACCCAGTACTTC once TRBV21-1 . TRBJ2-5
CASSLTGSRWGNTIYF TGTGCCAGCAGCTTAACCGGAAGCAGGTGGGGAAACACCATATATTTT . TRBV11-2 . TRBJ1-3
CASSVSGRAGTDTQYF TGTGCCAGCAGCGTATCGGGTAGGGCTGGCACAGATACGCAGTATTTT . TRBV5-6 . TRBJ2-3
CAIDRGLAVREQYF TGTGCCATTGATCGGGGGCTAGCGGTTCGAGAGCAGTACTTC . TRBV6-5 . TRBJ2-7
CASSPGPATDTQYF TGTGCCAGCTCGCCAGGGCCAGCCACAGATACGCAGTATTTT . TRBV18 . TRBJ2-3
CASSLVAGSTETQYF TGTGCCAGCAGCTTGGTAGCGGGATCGACAGAGACCCAGTACTTC few TRBV5-4 TRBD2 TRBJ2-5
CASSDVGDSPLHF TGTGCCAGCTCGGACGTAGGAGACTCACCCCTCCACTTT few TRBV3-1/TRBV3-2 . TRBJ1-6
CASLEFTGMGPDTQYF TGTGCCAGCCTCGAATTTACCGGTATGGGGCCAGATACGCAGTATTTT . TRBV28 . TRBJ2-3
CASSLVSGRGYEQYF TGTGCCAGCAGCTTAGTCAGTGGCAGGGGTTACGAGCAGTACTTC . TRBV11-2 . TRBJ2-7
CASSLAQGAGETQYF TGCGCCAGCAGCTTGGCGCAGGGGGCCGGGGAGACCCAGTACTTC . TRBV5-1 TRBD1 TRBJ2-5
CASSSLLAGLNEQFF TGTGCCAGCAGCTCACTCCTAGCGGGATTAAATGAGCAGTTCTTC . TRBV11-2 TRBD2 TRBJ2-1
CATSDGGHLGHYEQYF TGTGCCACCAGTGACGGAGGACATTTGGGACACTACGAGCAGTACTTC . TRBV24-1 . TRBJ2-7
CASSEAGGGNTDTQYF TGTGCCAGCAGTGAAGCGGGGGGGGGAAACACAGATACGCAGTATTTT once TRBV6-1 TRBD2 TRBJ2-3
CASSQAQVTNSPLHF TGTGCCAGCAGCCAAGCTCAGGTCACCAATTCACCCCTCCACTTT . TRBV3-1/TRBV3-2 . TRBJ1-6
CAISGGGSYNSPLHF TGTGCCATCAGTGGCGGGGGATCCTATAATTCACCCCTCCACTTT . TRBV10-3 . TRBJ1-6
CATSDSQHNYGYTF TGTGCCACCAGTGATTCACAGCATAACTATGGCTACACCTTC . TRBV24-1 . TRBJ1-2
CASSLDHNEQFF TGTGCCAGCAGCTTAGACCACAATGAGCAGTTCTTC . TRBV7-2 . TRBJ2-1
CASSPGSNTGELFF TGTGCCAGCAGCCCGGGATCGAACACCGGGGAGCTGTTTTTT . TRBV28 . TRBJ2-2
CASSPRTPRGNEQFF TGTGCCAGCTCACCCCGGACACCCCGCGGAAATGAGCAGTTCTTC . TRBV18 . TRBJ2-1
CASSPTGSSYNEQFF TGTGCCAGCAGCCCGACGGGGAGCTCCTACAATGAGCAGTTCTTC . TRBV9 . TRBJ2-1
CASSKLGQGLLQYF TGTGCCAGCAGTAAATTGGGACAGGGTTTGTTGCAGTACTTC . TRBV2 TRBD1 TRBJ2-7
CASSVSQGTEAFF TGTGCCAGCAGTGTTTCTCAGGGCACTGAAGCTTTCTTT . TRBV2 . TRBJ1-1
CASSLIRAEDTQYF TGTGCCAGCAGCTTAATTAGGGCTGAAGATACGCAGTATTTT . TRBV11-2 . TRBJ2-3
CASSFTGGDNQPQHF TGTGCCAGCAGCTTCACAGGGGGCGACAATCAGCCCCAGCATTTT . TRBV5-6 TRBD1 TRBJ1-5
CASNAALTDTQYF TGTGCCAGTAACGCCGCCTTAACAGATACGCAGTATTTT . TRBV19 . TRBJ2-3
CSAFKGTQYF TGCAGTGCCTTCAAAGGTACGCAGTATTTT . TRBV20-1 . TRBJ2-3
CASSDGGLRNTEAFF TGTGCCAGCAGTGACGGCGGACTGAGGAACACTGAAGCTTTCTTT . TRBV2 . TRBJ1-1
CASSLGRTFGYTF TGTGCCAGCAGTTTAGGGCGGACGTTTGGCTACACCTTC once TRBV27 . TRBJ1-2
CASSQTGLGYTF TGTGCCAGCAGCCAAACAGGTCTCGGCTACACCTTC few TRBV7-6 . TRBJ1-2
CASSLGIGGLGNTIYF TGTGCCAGCAGCTTAGGGATAGGGGGGCTTGGAAACACCATATATTTT . TRBV7-2 . TRBJ1-3
CASRPTVYYGYTF TGTGCCAGCAGACCGACAGTGTACTATGGCTACACCTTC few TRBV21-1 . TRBJ1-2
CASSLTSGVETQYF TGCGCCAGCAGCTTGACTAGCGGGGTAGAGACCCAGTACTTC . TRBV5-1 TRBD2 TRBJ2-5
CATSDRRYSTGDTQYF TGTGCCACCAGTGATCGAAGGTACTCGACGGGGGATACGCAGTATTTT . TRBV24-1 . TRBJ2-3
CASSLQGFANTGELFF TGTGCCAGCAGCCTACAGGGTTTCGCGAACACCGGGGAGCTGTTTTTT . TRBV7-6 . TRBJ2-2
CASSLTSEQYF TGTGCCAGCAGCTTAACGTCCGAGCAGTACTTC . TRBV7-9 . TRBJ2-7
CASSETARSTDTQYF TGTGCCAGCAGTGAAACAGCCCGGAGCACAGATACGCAGTATTTT . TRBV25-1 . TRBJ2-3
CSVWDRTGELFF TGCAGCGTTTGGGACCGCACCGGGGAGCTGTTTTTT once TRBV29-1 . TRBJ2-2
CASSSPLRDTQYF TGTGCCAGCAGCTCCCCTTTACGGGATACGCAGTATTTT . TRBV7-9 . TRBJ2-3
CAISVKDYQPQHF TGTGCCATCAGTGTTAAAGATTATCAGCCCCAGCATTTT . TRBV10-3 . TRBJ1-5
CASSLASGGGDTQYF TGTGCTAGCAGCTTGGCTAGCGGGGGTGGAGATACGCAGTATTTT . TRBV7-7 TRBD2 TRBJ2-3
CASSVDGGWEAFF TGTGCCAGCAGCGTAGATGGGGGCTGGGAAGCTTTCTTT . TRBV9 . TRBJ1-1
CASSKEGEQGLQETQYF TGTGCCAGCAGCAAAGAAGGGGAACAGGGCCTTCAAGAGACCCAGTACTTC once TRBV21-1 . TRBJ2-5
CASSLIPGADTQYF TGTGCCAGCAGTTTAATCCCCGGGGCAGATACGCAGTATTTT . TRBV27 . TRBJ2-3
CASSSQGNRNEKLFF TGTGCCAGCAGCTCTCAGGGAAACCGTAATGAAAAACTGTTTTTT . TRBV11-2 . TRBJ1-4
CSVKRGSYEQYF TGCAGCGTTAAGAGGGGATCCTACGAGCAGTACTTC once TRBV29-1 . TRBJ2-7